One sample yielded the 20 T cell receptor beta chains listed below, sequenced in a study of T cells in women clearing cervical HPV infection. This table comes from immunoSEQ multiplex PCR, and its TCRdb copy is limited to in-frame clones, with some not included. Its table lists 30,000 to 45,000 clones. The specimen sequenced was blood buffy coat. These receptors originate from a woman aged 18-69 years with a cervical HPV16 infection that either progressed to CIN3+ or cleared (not recorded which).

With regard to this clone: The CDR3 end lies 3 residues beyond the end of the read and is filled in from the germline J gene. The J gene is TRBJ1-1, the V gene TRBV19, with 11 positions matching TRBD1. The CDR3 sequence is 18 residues long. Germline lookup yields CDR1 LNHDA and CDR2 SQIVND (reference sequence). CDR3 DNA, as far as it was read: TGTGCCAGTACCCGAGGACAGGGGGCGGGTGCAACTAATGAAAAA. Its translation is CASTRGQGAGATNEK. The full CDR3 sequence reads CASTRGQGAGATNEKAFF.

Comment on this clone: The read terminates 3 residues ahead of where the CDR3 ends, so the germline J gene completes it. This sequence joins TRBV29-1 and TRBJ1-1; a possible D gene is TRBD1 (5 bases). CDR1 is SQVTM and CDR2 is ANQGSEA in the germline V gene. This CDR3 region has 14 residues. V was cut by 1 base and J by 7 bases, with 16 bases left in between. The sequenced CDR3 bases are TGCAGCGTTGAAGTCGACCAGGGCTTTAATGAA. Its protein is CSVEVDQGFNE. The whole CDR3 region reads CSVEVDQGFNEAFF.

In regard to this clone: The read halts 3 residues ahead of the CDR3 end, with the missing end drawn from the germline J gene. The gene calls are TRBV5-1 and TRBJ2-7; D unclear. This CDR3 comprises 20 residues. CDR1 and CDR2 from the germline V gene are SGHRS and YFSETQ. V was cut by 3 bases and J by 3 bases, with 31 bases left in between. This CDR3 reads CASSYRSPSRNTILNYEQYF. The sequenced part of the CDR3 DNA is TGCGCCAGCAGCTATCGAAGCCCCTCTCGAAATACTATATTGAACTACGAG. The whole variable domain, remainder taken from reference TRBV5-1 and TRBJ2-7, is KAGVTQTPRYLIKTRGQQVTLSCSPISGHRSVSWYQQTPGQGLQFLFEYFSETQRNKGNFPGRFSGRQFSNSRSEMNVSTLELGDSALYLCASSYRSPSRNTILNYEQYFGPGTRLTVT.

To note about this clone: The observed sequence ends 3 residues before the CDR3 terminus, with the missing tail filled in from the germline J gene. This chain joins TRBV5-4 and TRBJ2-1, with 11 nucleotides matching TRBD1. This CDR3 has 15 amino acids. In germline, CDR1 is SGHNT, CDR2 YYREEE (reference sequence). The J segment lost 0 bases and the V segment lost 5 bases, leaving 1 base of the junction unmatched. This chain's CDR3 is CASRGQGASYNEQFF. CDR3 DNA, as far as it was read: TGTGCCAGCAGAGGACAGGGGGCCTCCTACAATGAG.

Regarding this clone: The read finishes 3 residues shy of the CDR3 end, and the germline J gene is used to complete it. The rearrangement uses TRBV7-2 and TRBJ1-2; tentatively, D is TRBD1 (6 bases). The germline CDR1 and CDR2 sequences are SGHTA and FQGNSA. The CDR3 loop spans 15 amino acids. Trimming shortened V by 5 bases and J by 0 bases, and 13 bases separated the two germline ends. CDR3 sequence reads: CASSVREGANYGYTF. The CDR3 DNA, read in part, is TGTGCCAGCAGCGTAAGGGAGGGGGCTAACTATGGC.

In regard to this clone: One end of the junction fails to match germline, which may point to a read error. From the germline J gene comes the end of the CDR3, since the read stops 3 residues before it. V is TRBV19 and J is TRBJ2-5, with 9 bases matching TRBD2. Germline V gene sequence: CDR1 LNHDA, CDR2 SQIVND (reference sequence). This CDR3 is built from 15 residues. The DNA read from the CDR3 is TGTGCCAGCAGTAGGTTCGGTAGCGGGGGAGAGACC. Its translation is CASSRFGSGGET. The full CDR3 is CASSRFGSGGETQYF.

In regard to this clone: The CDR3 end is not reached by the read, which stops 3 residues before it; the germline J gene fills it in. The chain links TRBV20-1 to TRBJ2-1; possible D gene TRBD1, 5 bases. The V and J ends lost 5 bases and 5 bases respectively, with 19 bases between them. Per the germline V gene, CDR1 is DFQATT and CDR2 is SNEGSKA (reference sequence). The CDR3 consists of 15 residues. CDR3 DNA (partial): TGCAGTGCTTCCCTTTTCCAGGGTGGTCACAATGAG. It translates to CSASLFQGGHNE. The full-length CDR3 reads as CSASLFQGGHNEQFF.

The part of the CDR3 DNA that was read is TGTGCCAGCAGCTCTTATATCCACAATGAG. Translation: CASSSYIHNE. The entire CDR3 sequence reads CASSSYIHNEQFF. V usage is TRBV7-3 and J usage is TRBJ2-1; D remains ambiguous. The DNA ends 3 residues before the CDR3 does, and the rest of the CDR3 is filled in from the germline J gene. The germline V gene encodes CDR1 SGHTA and CDR2 FQGTGA. This CDR3 comprises 13 residues. V was pared by 4 bases and J by 5 bases, with 9 bases between.

Note on this clone: The sequenced fragment ends 3 residues before the CDR3 boundary, so the rest is inferred from the germline J gene. This chain uses TRBV5-1 with TRBJ2-1; 13 bases match TRBD2. The CDR3 extends over 15 amino acids. Looked up from germline, CDR1 is SGHRS and CDR2 is YFSETQ. V dropped 6 bases and J dropped 8; count of bases not matched to a gene: 8. CDR3 bases read: TGCGCCAGCATCAAGCGGACTAGCGGGAGCTATGAG. As protein: CASIKRTSGSYE. The whole CDR3 region reads CASIKRTSGSYEQFF.

A word on this clone: The read gets to within 3 residues of the CDR3 end, and the germline J gene fills in the rest. The rearrangement joins TRBV30 to TRBJ1-1; D is possibly TRBD1 (5 bases). There are 14 residues in the CDR3. The V end was cut by 5 bases, the J end by 5 bases, with 18 bases between. Germline loops: CDR1 GTSNPN, CDR2 SVGIG (reference sequence). The sequenced part of the CDR3 DNA is TGTGCCTGGGGATCAATCAGGGTCCGGACTGAA. Protein sequence: CAWGSIRVRTE. The whole CDR3 sequence is CAWGSIRVRTEAFF.

As concerns this clone: The read falls 3 residues short of the CDR3 end, and the missing part is taken from the germline J gene. The chain carries TRBV7-2 and TRBJ1-2, with D uncertain. Trimming shortened V by 2 bases and J by 0 bases, and 7 bases separated the two germline ends. Germline assignment: CDR1 SGHTA and CDR2 FQGNSA. The CDR3 contains 14 residues. CDR3 loop: CASSLIAANYGYTF. CDR3 bases read: TGTGCCAGCAGCTTAATCGCAGCTAACTATGGC.

A note on this clone: The sequenced fragment ends 3 residues before the CDR3 boundary, so the rest is inferred from the germline J gene. The chain recombines TRBV2 with TRBJ1-1, with TRBD1 matching 9 bases. The junction had 5 bases not matched to a gene; V was cut back by 5 bases and J by 4 bases. CDR3 length: 14 residues. Germline CDR1 SNHLY, CDR2 FYNNEI. The part of the CDR3 DNA that was read is TGTGCCAGCAGTCGACAGGGACAGGGCACTGAA. Amino acids: CASSRQGQGTE. In full, the CDR3 is CASSRQGQGTEAFF.

The CDR3 spells CASRGLAGTNTGELFF. The sequenced part of the CDR3 DNA is TGTGCCAGCAGGGGACTAGCGGGGACCAACACCGGGGAG. The chain employs TRBV2 and TRBJ2-2; 13 bases map to TRBD2. The read halts 3 residues ahead of the CDR3 end, with the missing end drawn from the germline J gene. Germline CDR1 is SNHLY and CDR2 is FYNNEI. This CDR3 is built from 16 residues. V shed 6 bases, J shed 2 bases, and the junction held 3 bases outside the gene matches.

Note on this clone: Mismatch with germline at one junction end may stem from a read error. Read sequence stops 3 residues before the CDR3 end, and the germline J gene provides the missing end. V gene TRBV4-2 combines with J gene TRBJ1-1, with TRBD1 matching over 7 bases. Per germline, CDR1 LGHNA and CDR2 YNFKEQ. CDR3 length: 14 residues. The CDR3 here is CASSQDHRGAEAFF. Partial CDR3 DNA: TGCGCCAGCAGCCAAGATCACAGGGGCGCTGAA.

Comment on this clone: The CDR3 end lies 3 residues beyond the end of the read and is filled in from the germline J gene. V and J are TRBV10-3 and TRBJ1-2, with 7 bases lining up with TRBD1. This CDR3 spans 17 amino acids. Germline CDR1 reads ENHRY; CDR2 reads SYGVKD. The trim removed 0 bases at V and 0 bases at J, leaving 7 bases unmatched. The part of the CDR3 DNA that was read is TGTGCCATCAGTGAGTCGGGACAGAAGTTAGCTAACTATGGC. It codes for CAISESGQKLANYG. The whole CDR3 region reads CAISESGQKLANYGYTF.

Notes on this clone: With the read ending 3 residues before the CDR3 end, the germline J gene is used to fill in that end. The genes are TRBV30 and TRBJ2-5; the match to TRBD1 covers 9 bases. CDR3 length equals 14 residues. CDR1 is GTSNPN and CDR2 is SVGIG in the germline V gene (reference sequence). The ends lost 7 bases at V and 2 bases at J; junction bases unmatched: 8. This CDR3 is CALHRDRAQETQYF. Incomplete CDR3 DNA: TGTGCCTTACACCGGGACAGGGCACAAGAGACC.

About this clone: The read falls 3 residues short of the CDR3 end, and the missing part is taken from the germline J gene. The rearrangement links TRBV18 to TRBJ2-2, with D hard to call. CDR1 is KGHSH and CDR2 is LQKENI in the germline V gene. The CDR3 covers 13 residues. V dropped 1 base and J dropped 4 bases, with 4 bases sitting between them. CDR3 DNA, as far as it was read: TGTGCCAGCTCACCACAAGGCACCGGGGAG. It translates to CASSPQGTGE. The CDR3 in full is CASSPQGTGELFF. The full variable domain, in which reference TRBV18 and TRBJ2-2 provide the parts outside the CDR3, is NAGVMQNPRHLVRRRGQEARLRCSPMKGHSHVYWYRQLPEEGLKFMVYLQKENIIDESGMPKERFSAEFPKEGPSILRIQQVVRGDSAAYFCASSPQGTGELFFGEGSRLTVL.

Regarding this clone: The CDR3 end is not reached by the read, which stops 3 residues before it; the germline J gene fills it in. The rearrangement uses TRBV19 and TRBJ2-4; maybe TRBD1 (6 bases). The CDR3 loop spans 15 amino acids. Germline V lookup: CDR1 LNHDA, CDR2 SQIVND (reference sequence). The CDR3 bases that were read are TGTGCCAGTAGTGCAGTGGAAACAGGGTACTATGGT. This codes for CASSAVETGYYG. The CDR3 in full is CASSAVETGYYGQYF. The full variable domain, rest sourced from reference TRBV19 and TRBJ2-4, is DGGITQSPKYLFRKEGQNVTLSCEQNLNHDAMYWYRQDPGQGLRLIYYSQIVNDFQKGDIAEGYSVSREKKESFPLTVTSAQKNPTAFYLCASSAVETGYYGQYFGAGTRLSVL.

For this clone: The read is 3 residues too short to cover the CDR3 end, so that end is filled in from the germline J gene. The chain uses TRBV7-3 and TRBJ2-3, with D maybe TRBD1 (6 bases). Trimming took 5 bases from V and 3 from J, leaving 9 bases between them. This CDR3 comprises 13 residues. Germline V CDR1 and CDR2: SGHTA, FQGTGA. The sequenced part of the CDR3 DNA is TGTGCCAGCAGCGAACAGGGTACAGATACG. This encodes CASSEQGTDT. The whole CDR3 protein is CASSEQGTDTQYF.

A word on this clone: The sequence runs out 3 residues before the end of the CDR3; the remainder is reconstructed from the germline J gene. This chain uses TRBV7-6 with TRBJ2-1; 9 positions match TRBD2. Germline V gene data show CDR1 as SGHVS and CDR2 as FNYEAQ. With 3 bases clipped from V and 9 bases from J, the junction kept 9 bases outside the gene matches. The length of the CDR3 is 15 residues. CDR3 in amino acids: CASSLTSGKDTEQFF. CDR3 DNA, as far as it was read: TGTGCCAGCAGCTTGACTAGCGGAAAGGATACTGAG.